This T cell receptor (beta chain) comes out of a study of human T cells and chemical hapten exposure. As for the study in general: Sensitization involved placing 2% DPC onto a 2 cm by 2 cm region of upper inner arm skin. General study findings and limits: Large CDR3 similarity clusters arose significantly more often from expanded TCRs than from controls. The donor cohort had alopecia, so its immune response may not match that of healthy people.

Described time point: patch test 2, 6 weeks after DPC sensitization. Treatment noted: therapeutic diphenylcyclopropenone sensitization with weekly scalp DPC. Blood was collected ahead of every patch test applied. TCRdb fed the RACE reads into MiXCR, producing one record per CDR3 protein. The table lists fewer than 150,000 distinct CDR3 sequences, approximately 12% of them singletons. Regarding this clonotype: Its antigen remains unidentified.

This material consisted of whole blood, taken in connection with sensitization to the hapten diphenylcyclopropenone (DPC). The receptor comes from a woman between 45 and 65 years old with alopecia areata. Some clones in this sample may be carry-over from other donors' samples.

The CDR3 loop reads CASSLLPSTGEQYF. In DNA, the CDR3 is TGTGCCAGCAGCTTACTCCCCTCTACGGGAGAGCAGTACTTC. The chain carries TRBV7-2 and TRBJ2-7; possible D gene TRBD2, 5 bases. Trimming removed 2 bases at V and 7 bases at J, with 15 bases between. The length of the CDR3 is 14 residues. The germline CDR1 and CDR2 sequences are SGHTA and FQGNSA. The full variable domain, rest sourced from reference TRBV7-2 and TRBJ2-7, is GAGVSQSPSNKVTEKGKDVELRCDPISGHTALYWYRQSLGQGLEFLIYFQGNSAPDKSGLPSDRFSAERTGGSVSTLTIQRTQQEDSAVYLCASSLLPSTGEQYFGPGTRLTVT.